Listed below are T cell receptor beta chains from one sample, sequenced in a study of PD-L1 blockade in urothelial cancer. Assay: immunoSEQ multiplex PCR; the TCRdb copy retains only in-frame clones and omits some. This table has around 110,000 clones, more than 85% appearing once. The sequencing used PBMCs, collected around atezolizumab (anti-PD-L1) treatment. These receptors all stem from a man in his sixties with urothelial cancer. Each CDR3 is given with its conserved first and last residue. Each record gives: D gene, J gene, clone size, V gene, CDR3 protein, CDR3 DNA. The D gene is left open where the match is weak. Some rows have no size entry. The others give once, few or many, or a class for an expanded clone.

TRBD1	TRBJ2-5	once	TRBV7-8	CASSLGDRAETQYF	TGTGCCAGCAGCTTGGGAGACAGGGCAGAGACCCAGTACTTC
TRBD2	TRBJ2-7	NA	TRBV9	CASSVVGLAPLYEQYF	TGTGCCAGCAGCGTAGTGGGACTAGCGCCTTTATACGAGCAGTACTTC
TRBD1	TRBJ1-5	NA	TRBV27	CASSVWTGRNQPQHF	TGTGCCAGCAGTGTATGGACAGGGCGTAATCAGCCCCAGCATTTT
NA	TRBJ2-5	few	TRBV5-1	CASSLGRGAETQYF	TGCGCCAGCAGCTTGGGGCGGGGTGCGGAGACCCAGTACTTC
TRBD2	TRBJ2-4	NA	TRBV30	CAWSVSLAGNIQYF	TGTGCCTGGAGTGTGAGCCTAGCGGGGAACATTCAGTACTTC
TRBD2	TRBJ2-3	NA	TRBV6-5	CASSGLAETEGTQYF	TGTGCCAGCAGTGGACTAGCGGAGACGGAGGGTACGCAGTATTTT
TRBD1	TRBJ2-7	NA	TRBV11-3	CASSLDRGPGNAYEQYF	TGTGCCAGCAGCTTGGACAGGGGACCGGGTAATGCCTACGAGCAGTACTTC
TRBD2	TRBJ2-1	few	TRBV7-9	CASSPGLAEYNEQFF	TGTGCCAGCAGCCCCGGACTAGCGGAATACAATGAGCAGTTCTTC
TRBD1	TRBJ2-7	NA	TRBV7-3	CASSRGQGNMGEQYF	TGTGCCAGCAGCCGGGGACAGGGCAATATGGGCGAGCAGTACTTC
TRBD1	TRBJ1-1	NA	TRBV7-2	CASRPSGGTEAFF	TGTGCCAGCAGACCCTCAGGGGGCACTGAAGCTTTCTTT
NA	TRBJ2-7	NA	TRBV5-4	CASSLAAEQEYF	TGTGCCAGCAGCTTGGCGGCGGAACAAGAGTACTTC
NA	TRBJ2-2	NA	TRBV6-5	CASSPGLYTGELFF	TGTGCCAGCAGCCCGGGACTTTACACCGGGGAGCTGTTTTTT
NA	TRBJ2-3	NA	TRBV14	CASSQASGPLTDTQYF	TGTGCCAGCAGCCAAGCCAGCGGGCCTCTCACAGATACGCAGTATTTT
NA	TRBJ2-5	NA	TRBV11-3	CASSLGSQGPQYF	TGTGCCAGCAGCTTAGGGTCACAGGGTCCCCAGTACTTC
TRBD2	TRBJ2-1	once	TRBV7-2	CASSLSGLAGATRGNEQFF	TGTGCCAGCAGCTTATCGGGACTAGCGGGGGCCACAAGGGGCAATGAGCAGTTCTTC
NA	TRBJ1-1	NA	TRBV28	CASSPPRGEMAEAFF	TGTGCCAGCAGTCCCCCCCGGGGGGAGATGGCGGAAGCTTTCTTT
NA	TRBJ2-7	NA	TRBV7-9	CASSLSPSGQYF	TGTGCCAGCAGCTTAAGCCCCAGCGGGCAGTACTTC
TRBD1	TRBJ1-2	NA	TRBV27	CASSSGDRGQAGYTF	TGTGCCAGCAGTTCAGGGGACAGGGGGCAGGCGGGCTACACCTTC
TRBD2	TRBJ2-7	NA	TRBV7-8	CASSLATSSGANSYEQYF	TGTGCCAGCAGCTTAGCCACCTCTAGCGGGGCCAACTCCTACGAGCAGTACTTC
TRBD2	TRBJ2-1	NA	TRBV19	CASSLLAGLNEQFF	TGTGCCAGTAGTCTACTAGCGGGGCTCAATGAGCAGTTCTTC
NA	TRBJ2-2	NA	TRBV7-3	CASSLNPSREPDGELFF	TGTGCCAGCAGCTTAAATCCGTCGAGGGAGCCCGACGGGGAGCTGTTTTTT
NA	TRBJ1-2	NA	TRBV29-1	CSVLQGWSGYTF	TGCAGCGTTTTACAGGGCTGGTCTGGCTACACCTTC